Below, 26 T cell receptor beta chains from the same sample are listed, as sequenced in a study of T cell repertoires in cytomegalovirus infection (dated by TCRdb to between 2017 and 2020). Sequencing took place on an Illumina HiSeq 1500. Through fastp at Q25 and MiXCR, TCRdb rebuilt clones from the public reads, retaining in-frame beta chains. CDR3 protein duplicates are merged, each entry listing the most common genes and DNA. The sample table contains about 260,000 distinct CDR3 sequences; only one count was recorded for around 15% of them. The ten largest clones add up to 8.8% of the sample. The sequencing sample was made of PBMCs. These receptor sequences come from a human donor in good health (CMV status not recorded). Some clones in this sample may be carry-over from other donors' samples.

This clonotype showed up many times. The junction departs from the called germline gene at one end, perhaps through a read error. The rearrangement joins TRBV5-1 to TRBJ1-2; the D gene is possibly TRBD1 (6 bases). CDR3 length equals 13 residues. Looked up from germline, CDR1 is SGHRS and CDR2 is YFSETQ. The CDR3 coding sequence is TGTGCCAGCAGCTTAGGGGGGGACTATGGCTACACCTTC. As protein: CASSLGGDYGYTF.

This clonotype was observed a handful of times. The chain couples TRBV15 to TRBJ2-5, with D unresolved. The V end lost 5 bases, the J end lost 8 bases, and 15 bases lay between the germline ends. Germline V gene sequence: CDR1 LNHNV, CDR2 YYDKDF (reference sequence). This CDR3 contains 13 residues. The CDR3 reads CATSPPTVSTQYF. The CDR3 bases are TGTGCCACCAGCCCCCCTACGGTTTCAACCCAGTACTTC. Using reference TRBV15 and TRBJ2-5 for the parts outside the CDR3, the full variable domain is DAMVIQNPRYQVTQFGKPVTLSCSQTLNHNVMYWYQQKSSQAPKLLFHYYDKDFNNEADTPDNFQSRRPNTSFCFLDIRSPGLGDTAMYLCATSPPTVSTQYFGPGTRLLVL.

This rearrangement joins TRBV20-1 to TRBJ2-7, with 9 bases fitting TRBD2. The V gene's germline CDR1 is DFQATT and CDR2 SNEGSKA (reference sequence). V dropped 3 bases and J dropped 3; count of bases not matched to a gene: 12. The CDR3 runs 16 residues. The CDR3 DNA follows: TGCAGTGCTAGCTTGTCGGCGGGAGGGATATTCTACGAGCAGTACTTC. Protein sequence: CSASLSAGGIFYEQYF.

This clonotype was found many times. CDR3 sequence: CASSFVVRGSHYTDTQYF. The CDR3 bases are TGTGCCAGCAGCTTCGTCGTACGGGGTTCTCATTACACAGATACGCAGTATTTT. The chain joins TRBV7-2 to TRBJ2-3, with D possibly being TRBD2 (5 bases). Trimming removed 3 bases at V and 2 bases at J, with 21 bases between. This CDR3 comprises 18 residues. Germline loops: CDR1 SGHTA, CDR2 FQGNSA.

This sequence joins TRBV11-2 and TRBJ2-6; TRBD1 matches 8 bases. The ends lost 6 bases at V and 0 bases at J; junction bases unmatched: 4. CDR1 is SGHAT and CDR2 is FQNNGV in the germline V gene. This CDR3 is built from 16 residues. The CDR3 is CASSSTGGSGANVLTF. In nucleotides, the CDR3 is TGTGCCAGCAGTTCTACAGGGGGCTCTGGGGCCAACGTCCTGACTTTC.

The chain combines TRBV19 with TRBJ1-5; tentatively, D is TRBD1 (5 bases). V gave up 7 bases and J gave up 3 bases, with 16 bases separating them. Germline assignment: CDR1 LNHDA and CDR2 SQIVND (reference sequence). This CDR3 has 15 residues. CDR3 loop: CASTALGRNNQPQHF. In nucleotides, the CDR3 is TGTGCCAGTACAGCTTTGGGACGGAACAATCAGCCCCAGCATTTT.

Turning to this clonotype: The junction departs from the called germline gene at one end, perhaps through a read error. The chain links TRBV4-1 to TRBJ2-2, with 12 bases lining up with TRBD2. Germline CDR1 and CDR2: MGHRA and YSYEKL. This CDR3 has 17 amino acids. The CDR3 reads CASSHTLAGGPTGELFF. The CDR3 bases are TGTGCCAGCAGCCACACGCTAGCGGGAGGGCCGACCGGGGAGCTGTTTTTT.

This clonotype was counted many times. The chain is built from TRBV7-8 and TRBJ2-7; 10 bases map to TRBD2. This CDR3 contains 14 residues. Germline CDR1 is SGHVS and CDR2 is FQNEAQ. Germline trimming cut 4 bases from V and 4 bases from J; bases unmatched to any gene: 4. The CDR3 region has the DNA TGTGCCAGCAGCTCAGGTAGCGGGAGGTACGAGCAGTACTTC. Translated, it gives CASSSGSGRYEQYF.

The chain uses TRBV12-3 or TRBV12-4 and TRBJ2-1; 11 bases map to TRBD2. Trimming took 5 bases from V and 7 from J; bases not matched to a gene: 7. The CDR3 sequence is 15 residues long. DNA of the CDR3: TGTGCCAGCAGTCCTAGCGGGGGGCTGTGGAATGAGCAGTTCTTC. Its translation is CASSPSGGLWNEQFF.

This clonotype was recorded many times. The chain links TRBV6-1 to TRBJ2-1, with 8 bases that match TRBD1. Per the germline V gene, CDR1 is MNHNS and CDR2 is SASEGT. The V and J ends lost 5 bases and 3 bases, in that order; junction bases with no gene match: 6. This CDR3 comprises 15 residues. The CDR3 loop is CASSPGTGGYNEQFF. The DNA for the CDR3 is TGTGCCAGCAGTCCCGGAACAGGGGGCTACAATGAGCAGTTCTTC.

This clonotype was seen ten or more times. The CDR3 reads CASSLAPGQTNIQYF. The CDR3 coding sequence is TGTGCCAGCAGCTTAGCCCCGGGACAGACAAACATTCAGTACTTC. The J gene is TRBJ2-4, the V gene TRBV11-2; 7 bases fit TRBD1. This CDR3 comprises 15 residues. V was clipped by 1 base and J by 6 bases; unmatched bases: 6. CDR1 is SGHAT and CDR2 is FQNNGV in the germline V gene. Full variable domain (remainder filled in from reference TRBV11-2 and TRBJ2-4): EAGVAQSPRYKIIEKRQSVAFWCNPISGHATLYWYQQILGQGPKLLIQFQNNGVVDDSQLPKDRFSAERLKGVDSTLKIQPAKLEDSAVYLCASSLAPGQTNIQYFGAGTRLSVL.

This chain connects TRBV6-8 to TRBJ1-5; maybe TRBD1 (6 bases). Trimming removed 4 bases at V and 6 bases at J, with 13 bases between. The CDR3 consists of 14 residues. Germline V gives CDR1 MNHGY, CDR2 SAAAGT. CDR3 nucleotides: TGTGCCAGCAGTTTAAACAGGGATCGTCAGCCCCAGCATTTT. Its translation: CASSLNRDRQPQHF.

This clonotype was seen repeatedly, ten times or more. This chain uses TRBV2 with TRBJ2-7, with no clear D. The CDR3 is made up of 15 amino acids. Trimming removed 3 bases from V and 2 bases from J, with 14 bases in between. Germline-derived CDR1 and CDR2 are SNHLY and FYNNEI. The CDR3 sequence is CASSDSTGNTYEQYF. CDR3 in DNA: TGTGCCAGCAGTGATTCCACGGGTAACACCTACGAGCAGTACTTC.

The chain carries TRBV20-1 and TRBJ1-1; tentative D call: TRBD1 (6 bases). CDR3 length: 15 residues. Trimming pared 8 bases from V and 0 bases from J, leaving 19 bases between. The V gene's germline CDR1 is DFQATT and CDR2 SNEGSKA (reference sequence). The CDR3 reads CSPVKSTGMNTEAFF. As DNA, the CDR3 is TGCAGTCCTGTGAAATCGACAGGTATGAACACTGAAGCTTTCTTT.

This clonotype was counted ten times or more. The chain links TRBV7-9 to TRBJ2-1, with a possible D match to TRBD2 (5 bases). Germline V gene data show CDR1 as SEHNR and CDR2 as FQNEAQ (reference sequence). This CDR3 contains 15 residues. Trimming shortened V by 5 bases and J by 3 bases, and 14 bases separated the two germline ends. The CDR3, as DNA: TGTGCCAGCAGCCCCGAGGCGGCGGGCTACAATGAGCAGTTCTTC. Encoded protein: CASSPEAAGYNEQFF.

The table lists this clonotype with many counts. The chain carries TRBV4-1 and TRBJ2-1; 14 bases are shared with TRBD2. This CDR3 is built from 16 residues. The germline V gene encodes CDR1 MGHRA and CDR2 YSYEKL. With 5 bases clipped from V and 6 bases from J, the junction kept 6 bases outside the gene matches. The CDR3 is CASSYRLAGGPNEQFF. CDR3 bases: TGCGCCAGCAGCTACCGACTAGCGGGGGGGCCCAATGAGCAGTTCTTC.

This clonotype was seen a handful of times. The chain joins TRBV20-1 to TRBJ1-2; D is unresolved. This CDR3 has 15 residues. The V end was cut by 5 bases, the J end by 2 bases, with 18 bases between. CDR1 DFQATT and CDR2 SNEGSKA come from the germline V gene (reference sequence). This chain's CDR3 is CSAELQNTENYGYTF. CDR3 nucleotide sequence: TGCAGTGCTGAGTTACAAAACACGGAGAACTATGGCTACACCTTC.

In this sample, this clonotype turned up a few times. This chain uses TRBV7-1 with TRBJ1-1; weak D call: TRBD1 (5 bases). TRBV7-1 is known as an ORF, though its function is uncertain. CDR3 length: 15 amino acids. The germline V and J ends were trimmed by 5 bases and 1 base, with 14 bases remaining between them. The CDR3 protein is CASSPGGGRNTEAFF. CDR3 coding DNA: TGTGCCAGCAGCCCCGGGGGGGGAAGGAACACTGAAGCTTTCTTT.

The chain carries TRBV25-1 and TRBJ2-7; 7 nucleotides match TRBD1. CDR1 and CDR2 from the germline V gene are MGHDK and SYGVNS. The CDR3 covers 15 residues. V was pared by 5 bases and J by 1 base, with 8 bases of the junction left unmatched. The CDR3, as DNA: TGTGCCAGCAGTACTTCAGGGGGAGCTTCCTACGAGCAGTACTTC. Translated, it gives CASSTSGGASYEQYF.

Details on this clonotype: At one boundary the junction diverges from the germline segment, which might be a read error. The chain employs TRBV2 and TRBJ2-3; tentatively, D is TRBD2 (6 bases). Germline loops: CDR1 SNHLY, CDR2 FYNNEI. The CDR3 length is 16 residues. In DNA form, the CDR3 reads TGTGCCAGCAATGAAATTCCGGGGGTTTTCGCAGATACGCAGTATTTT. It is translated as CASNEIPGVFADTQYF.

This clonotype came up a few times. The chain joins TRBV24-1 to TRBJ2-1; D is possibly TRBD1 or TRBD2 (5 bases each). Germline loops: CDR1 KGHDR, CDR2 SFDVKD. CDR3 length: 15 residues. The ends were cut back, 0 bases at V and 8 bases at J, with 13 bases in the middle. CDR3 protein: CATSDLGAPGDEQFF. CDR3 DNA sequence: TGTGCCACCAGTGATTTGGGGGCCCCCGGGGATGAGCAGTTCTTC.

The J gene is TRBJ1-2, the V gene TRBV4-2; D is possibly TRBD1 (5 bases). The CDR3 totals 16 residues. Germline CDR1 and CDR2: LGHNA and YNFKEQ. Trimming left V 0 bases short and J 4 bases short, with 15 bases between. CDR3 protein: CASSQEKFPRAYGYTF. The DNA for the CDR3 is TGTGCCAGCAGCCAAGAGAAATTCCCCAGGGCCTATGGCTACACCTTC.

This clonotype was counted at least ten times. The rearrangement links TRBV7-6 to TRBJ2-1; 9 nucleotides agree with TRBD2. From germline, CDR1 is SGHVS and CDR2 FNYEAQ. This CDR3 contains 17 residues. V was pared by 2 bases and J by 1 base, with 6 bases of the junction left unmatched. Here the CDR3 DNA reads TGTGCCAGCAGCTTAAGCGGTAGCGGGAGTTCCTACAATGAGCAGTTCTTC. Protein sequence: CASSLSGSGSSYNEQFF.

This clonotype was seen more than once but under ten times. V usage is TRBV11-2 and J usage is TRBJ2-7; the match to TRBD2 covers 15 bases. There are 17 residues in the CDR3. The germline V gene has CDR1 SGHAT and CDR2 FQNNGV. V was clipped by 5 bases and J by 5 bases; unmatched bases: 10. The CDR3 loop is CASSAGLAGGPINEQYF. CDR3 sequence (DNA): TGTGCCAGCAGCGCCGGACTAGCGGGGGGGCCGATAAACGAGCAGTACTTC. Together with reference TRBV11-2 and TRBJ2-7, the CDR3 gives the full variable domain: EAGVAQSPRYKIIEKRQSVAFWCNPISGHATLYWYQQILGQGPKLLIQFQNNGVVDDSQLPKDRFSAERLKGVDSTLKIQPAKLEDSAVYLCASSAGLAGGPINEQYFGPGTRLTVT.

This clonotype occurred many times. This chain uses TRBV7-2 with TRBJ2-7; 12 positions agree with TRBD2. Germline V gives CDR1 SGHTA, CDR2 FQGNSA. Unmatched junction bases numbered 6, after V lost 4 bases and J lost 2 bases. The CDR3 length is 16 residues. CDR3: CASSSRLAGETYEQYF. CDR3 nucleotides: TGTGCCAGCAGCTCCCGACTAGCGGGGGAAACCTACGAGCAGTACTTC.

This clonotype was observed a few times. The rearrangement links TRBV9 to TRBJ2-3; D might be TRBD1 (6 bases). Germline loops: CDR1 SGDLS, CDR2 YYNGEE. The CDR3 has 13 amino acids. V gave up 3 bases and J gave up 1 base, with 6 bases separating them. This CDR3 is CASSAGGTDTQYF. CDR3 DNA: TGTGCCAGCAGCGCAGGGGGCACAGATACGCAGTATTTT.